Given below is one T cell receptor (beta chain) in context. What this receptor recognizes is not known. Base qualities are not provided; no much larger clone lies one nucleotide away. The data were taken from a study of blood T cell repertoires in COVID-19 (TCRdb year 2020). As for the study more broadly: The collaborator samples originated in the United States, Italy and Spain and spanned the acute and convalescent phases of COVID-19. Samples were obtained from the ongoing ImmuneRACE study (first 160 participants) and from about 1,300 subjects provided by 6 global collaborators. The dataset comprised deeply sampled blood TCRbeta repertoires from subjects exposed to, actively infected with, or recovered from COVID-19. The repertoires were released in a freely available public database meant as a resource for research on the immune response to SARS-CoV-2. A de-identified subject ID, COVID-19 status, age in years and sex were almost always included in the sample metadata. The prospective study material was composed of cDNA or gDNA derived from T cells, B-cell-depleted T cells, or PBMCs. Where available, HLA class I and class II types were obtained from metadata supplied by the sample provider rather than from assay-based typing.

A second Seattle source provided samples from volunteer blood donors who had recovered from COVID-19. Each collaborating institution followed its own protocols to collect whole blood in K2EDTA tubes. For TCRbeta analysis, collaborator samples were shipped as frozen whole blood, as isolated PBMCs, or as DNA extracted from either sample type. Study-wide findings and limitations: The amount of clinical and demographic metadata varied by source and participant and was provided uncurated.

TCRbeta CDR3 regions were amplified from genomic DNA using the immunoSEQ Assay, a bias-controlled multiplex PCR. In the paper's pipeline: Within the assay, amplification of reference gene primers was used to estimate how many nucleated cells each sample contained. To quantify the absolute abundance of each unique TCRbeta CDR3 rearrangement, sequence reads were collapsed and filtered. For each sample, productive Simpson clonality was calculated by taking the square root of Simpson's diversity index across productive rearrangements. The immuneACCESS repertoire file appears here via TCRdb, limited to in-frame rearrangements. These files lack a portion of the clones; in checked studies, under half of the deficit traces to unresolved V genes, and the cause of the others is not known. V, J and clone size were drawn from that table, and D and trimming were deduced from the DNA. Present in this sample are over 300,000 clones, 89% of which were seen just once. The ten largest clones add up to 6.4% of the sample.

This receptor was obtained from a man aged 18 to 29 who had recovered from COVID-19. Sequencing was carried out using peripheral blood.

The sequence in DNA is TGTGCCAGCAGCGGGGGCACTGGAAACACCATATATTTT. Its translation reads: CASSGGTGNTIYF. The sequence links TRBV9 to TRBJ1-3; TRBD1 might be the D gene, on 5 matching bases. Inclusive of the bounding cysteine and phenylalanine, the CDR3 is 13 residues long. Left in the record is the CDR3 DNA by itself, 39 bases read in frame from the first base. V drops 3 bases and J drops 2 bases, leaving 6 bases in between. The CDR1 and CDR2 encoded by the germline V gene are SGDLS and YYNGEE.